Listed here are 10 T cell receptor beta chains from one sample, sequenced in a study of blood T cell repertoires in COVID-19 (TCRdb year 2020). The library was obtained by the immunoSEQ multiplex PCR assay. In TCRdb, the immuneACCESS table is reduced to in-frame sequences with V and J assigned. These tables do not hold every clone; where another copy was compared, an unresolved V gene accounts for under half, and the others remain unexplained. The sample includes 220,000 or so clones, with approximately 80% observed a single time. The leading ten clones occupy roughly 3.5% of the sample. Sequenced material: PBMCs or T cells enriched from blood (not recorded which). The receptor set was obtained from a woman aged 60-70 years who had recovered from COVID-19.

This chain links TRBV5-8 with TRBJ2-3, with 10 bases that match TRBD1. The length of the CDR3 is 15 residues. Germline values: CDR1 SGHTS, CDR2 YDEGEE. After removal of 1 base from V and 4 bases from J, the junction contained 3 bases not matched to a gene. The CDR3 DNA sequence: TGTGCCAGCAGCTTGAGTGGGACAGGGGCAGATACGCAGTATTTT. It encodes CASSLSGTGADTQYF.

This sequence joins TRBV5-5 and TRBJ2-1; D is unresolved. The CDR3 runs to 15 residues. Trimming removed 1 base at V and 2 bases at J, with 10 bases between. The V gene's germline CDR1 is SGHKS and CDR2 YYEKEE (reference sequence). The CDR3, as DNA: TGTGCCAGCAGCTTGTCCGCAAACACCTACAATGAGCAGTTCTTC. Translated, it gives CASSLSANTYNEQFF.

V and J are TRBV4-1 and TRBJ2-5, with 8 bases matching TRBD1. CDR3 length: 15 amino acids. V was pared by 1 base and J by 5 bases, with 6 bases of the junction left unmatched. The germline V gene has CDR1 MGHRA and CDR2 YSYEKL. The chain's CDR3 is CASSQGQGAEETQYF. The CDR3, as DNA: TGCGCCAGCAGCCAAGGTCAGGGGGCTGAGGAGACCCAGTACTTC.

The CDR3 sequence is CASSHRGDYGYGYTF. The CDR3 DNA sequence: TGTGCCAGTAGTCACCGGGGGGATTACGGCTATGGCTACACCTTC. The J gene is TRBJ1-2, the V gene TRBV19; possible D gene TRBD1, 5 bases. The CDR3 consists of 15 residues. The V end was cut by 5 bases, the J end by 4 bases, with 17 bases between. From germline, CDR1 is LNHDA and CDR2 SQIVND (reference sequence).

The chain carries TRBV5-1 and TRBJ1-1; D remains unclear. Germline V gene data show CDR1 as SGHRS and CDR2 as YFSETQ. This CDR3 is built from 15 residues. V gave up 1 base and J gave up 0 bases, with 10 bases separating them. In nucleotides, the CDR3 is TGCGCCAGCAGCTTGAGCGTCACGATGAACACTGAAGCTTTCTTT. It codes for CASSLSVTMNTEAFF.

The chain is built from TRBV5-4 and TRBJ1-1, with TRBD1 identical over 9 bases. The CDR3 has 15 amino acids. V shed 4 bases and J 6 bases; nucleotides not matched to a gene: 10. Germline V gene lookup returns CDR1 SGHNT and CDR2 YYREEE (reference sequence). The CDR3 loop is CASSRYRGRISEAFF. CDR3 bases: TGTGCCAGCAGCCGGTACAGGGGGCGCATCTCTGAAGCTTTCTTT.

The chain carries TRBV6-5 and TRBJ2-3, with TRBD1 matching 7 bases. Looked up from germline, CDR1 is MNHEY and CDR2 is SVGAGI. This CDR3 spans 13 amino acids. V shed 2 bases, J shed 7 bases, and the junction held 3 bases outside the gene matches. The CDR3 DNA follows: TGTGCCAGCAGTTACGGGACAGCTTATACGCAGTATTTT. Its translation: CASSYGTAYTQYF.

This clone showed up just once. The V call is TRBV29-1, the J call TRBJ2-5, with a tentative D call TRBD1 (5 bases). The CDR3 has 14 residues. The V end was cut by 7 bases, the J end by 4 bases, with 19 bases between. Germline-derived CDR1 and CDR2 are SQVTM and ANQGSEA. The CDR3 region is CSAYDPRVGETQYF. In DNA form, the CDR3 reads TGCAGCGCCTACGACCCCAGGGTAGGAGAGACCCAGTACTTC.

This clone was counted only a few times. Other DNA variants within this sample encode the same CDR3. The chain employs TRBV29-1 and TRBJ2-7, with TRBD2 matching 11 bases. J lost 1 base, V lost 6 bases, and 2 bases had no gene match. The germline V gene has CDR1 SQVTM and CDR2 ANQGSEA. This CDR3 contains 13 residues. The CDR3 nucleotides are TGCAGCGTCGGGACTAGCGGTTCCTACGAGCAGTACTTC. Amino acids: CSVGTSGSYEQYF.

This sequence joins TRBV4-2 and TRBJ2-2, with TRBD2 matching over 7 bases. The ends lost 3 bases at V and 5 bases at J; junction bases unmatched: 6. Per germline, CDR1 LGHNA and CDR2 YNFKEQ. CDR3 size: 15 residues. CDR3 DNA: TGTGCCAGCAGCCAGGCAGGGAGGGCGACCGGGGAGCTGTTTTTT. Translation: CASSQAGRATGELFF.